This passage covers 27 T cell receptor beta chains from one sample sequenced in a study of long-term antiretroviral therapy in people with HIV. At survey level, the immunoSEQ assay was run in its v3.0 version. TCRdb keeps only in-frame clones here, not all; method: immunoSEQ multiplex PCR. The sample carries tens of thousands of clones, approximately 82% recorded once. The sample was unsorted PBMCs, taken 0.1 years before starting antiretroviral therapy. The receptor set was obtained from a man aged 18 to 30 with HIV.

The chain recombines TRBV7-8 with TRBJ1-4, with D possibly TRBD1 on 5 matching bases. CDR3 length: 13 amino acids. V lost 2 bases and J 8 bases, leaving 9 bases between the germline ends. CDR1 is SGHVS and CDR2 is FQNEAQ in the germline V gene. The CDR3 DNA is TGTGCCAGCAGCTTAAGTTGGGGGGAAAAACTGTTTTTT. It encodes CASSLSWGEKLFF.

This clone was picked up a small number of times. The chain links TRBV28 to TRBJ1-5; 11 nucleotides align to TRBD1. The germline gives CDR1 MDHEN, CDR2 SYDVKM. The CDR3 totals 14 residues. The J segment lost 6 bases and the V segment lost 6 bases, leaving 4 bases of the junction unmatched. CDR3 bases: TGTGCCAGCAGATCCGGGACAGGGGGTCAGCCCCAGCATTTT. Its protein product is CASRSGTGGQPQHF.

The chain couples TRBV4-3 to TRBJ2-7; TRBD1 is a possible D gene (6 bases). This CDR3 region has 15 residues. Per germline, CDR1 LGHNA and CDR2 YSLEER. Trimming removed 0 bases from V and 2 bases from J, with 11 bases in between. CDR3 region: CASSQDPGAPYEQYF. CDR3 DNA sequence: TGCGCCAGCAGCCAAGACCCAGGGGCCCCCTACGAGCAGTACTTC.

The rearrangement joins TRBV19 to TRBJ2-4, with a weak D call TRBD2 (6 bases). Germline CDR1 LNHDA, CDR2 SQIVND (reference sequence). Trimming cost V 6 bases and J 3 bases, with 18 bases left between them. The CDR3 covers 16 residues. CDR3 DNA sequence: TGTGCCAGTAGGGCGGGGTCGAACCCTGGCAAAAACATTCAGTACTTC. Translating it yields CASRAGSNPGKNIQYF.

This sequence joins TRBV9 and TRBJ2-7, with TRBD1 identical over 11 bases. The germline CDR1 and CDR2 sequences are SGDLS and YYNGEE. V was pared by 3 bases and J by 9 bases, with 5 bases of the junction left unmatched. The CDR3 sequence is 13 residues long. Written as DNA, the CDR3 is TGTGCCAGCAGCGCCGGGACAGGGGGATGGCAGTACTTC. Its protein is CASSAGTGGWQYF.

The chain links TRBV18 to TRBJ2-1; 7 bases align to TRBD2. Germline loops: CDR1 KGHSH, CDR2 LQKENI. The CDR3 is 12 residues long. The V gene end was trimmed by 3 bases and the J gene end by 10 bases; junction bases not matched to a gene: 3. The CDR3: CASSPPGLEQFF. The CDR3, as DNA: TGTGCCAGCTCACCGCCGGGACTAGAGCAGTTCTTC. Using reference TRBV18 and TRBJ2-1 for the parts outside the CDR3, the full variable domain is NAGVMQNPRHLVRRRGQEARLRCSPMKGHSHVYWYRQLPEEGLKFMVYLQKENIIDESGMPKERFSAEFPKEGPSILRIQQVVRGDSAAYFCASSPPGLEQFFGPGTRLTVL.

J is TRBJ2-2 and V is TRBV7-9; no clear D. Trimming removed 5 bases at V and 8 bases at J, with 9 bases between. The germline gives CDR1 SEHNR, CDR2 FQNEAQ (reference sequence). The CDR3 totals 12 residues. The CDR3 spells CASSLLVGELFF. DNA for the CDR3: TGTGCCAGCAGCCTTCTGGTTGGGGAGCTGTTTTTT.

The chain joins TRBV9 to TRBJ1-2, with a possible D match to TRBD1 (5 bases). Germline V gives CDR1 SGDLS, CDR2 YYNGEE. The CDR3 sequence is 13 residues long. Trimming left V 2 bases short and J 8 bases short, with 13 bases between. CDR3 sequence (DNA): TGTGCCAGCAGCGTTGGGCAGGGCGGCGGCTACACCTTC. It specifies CASSVGQGGGYTF.

This sequence joins TRBV29-1 and TRBJ2-7; tentatively, D is TRBD1 or TRBD2 (5 bases each). Germline V gene data show CDR1 as SQVTM and CDR2 as ANQGSEA. The germline V and J ends were trimmed by 6 bases and 7 bases, with 22 bases remaining between them. The CDR3 length is 14 residues. The CDR3: CSVAPRGVENEQYF. The CDR3 DNA reads TGCAGCGTCGCCCCTAGGGGAGTTGAGAATGAGCAGTACTTC.

J is TRBJ2-3 and V is TRBV7-9, with D tentatively TRBD2 (5 bases). V was clipped by 5 bases and J by 2 bases, with 11 bases between them. Germline lookup yields CDR1 SEHNR and CDR2 FQNEAQ (reference sequence). The CDR3 extends over 14 amino acids. The CDR3 loop reads CASSPRDSTDTQYF. DNA for the CDR3: TGTGCCAGCAGCCCCCGGGATTCCACAGATACGCAGTATTTT.

The V and J genes are TRBV7-8 and TRBJ2-1; D unresolved. The CDR3 has 13 residues. The V and J ends lost 0 bases and 10 bases respectively, with 10 bases between them. CDR1 SGHVS and CDR2 FQNEAQ come from the germline V gene. The CDR3 reads CASSLAQTGEQFF. The CDR3 DNA follows: TGTGCCAGCAGCTTAGCCCAGACCGGAGAGCAGTTCTTC.

The rearrangement links TRBV5-1 to TRBJ2-6, with unresolved D. Germline CDR1 is SGHRS and CDR2 is YFSETQ. The V end was cut by 0 bases, the J end by 4 bases, with 11 bases between. The CDR3 runs to 16 residues. CDR3 DNA: TGCGCCAGCAGCTTGGTTAGGACGGAGGGGGCCAACGTCCTGACTTTC. Its translation is CASSLVRTEGANVLTF.

This rearrangement joins TRBV6-5 to TRBJ1-2, with TRBD1 as a possible D gene (6 bases). This CDR3 contains 14 residues. Trimming left V 5 bases short and J 5 bases short, with 15 bases between. Germline-derived CDR1 and CDR2 are MNHEY and SVGAGI. As DNA, the CDR3 is TGTGCCAGCAGTCAACACCTCGGACAGTATGGCTACACCTTC. Encoded protein: CASSQHLGQYGYTF.

The rearrangement links TRBV28 to TRBJ2-7; 10 bases align to TRBD1. This CDR3 comprises 14 residues. Trimming at V came to 8 bases and at J to 2 bases, leaving 6 bases not matched to a gene. Germline values: CDR1 MDHEN, CDR2 SYDVKM. The CDR3 here is CASLTGQGPYEQYF. The CDR3 DNA sequence: TGTGCCAGCCTTACGGGACAGGGGCCCTACGAGCAGTACTTC.

The sample holds one count of this clone. The rearrangement links TRBV10-3 to TRBJ2-1, with D perhaps given as TRBD1 or TRBD2 (5 bases each). V lost 3 bases and J 6 bases, leaving 15 bases between the germline ends. Germline CDR1 reads ENHRY; CDR2 reads SYGVKD. The CDR3 runs to 15 residues. The CDR3 sequence is CAISEDLGRSNEQFF. The CDR3 nucleotides read TGTGCCATCAGTGAAGACTTGGGACGGAGCAATGAGCAGTTCTTC.

DNA for the CDR3: TGTGCCAGCAGTGACTCCGGAGGGGCCGCAGATACGCAGTATTTT. Residues: CASSDSGGAADTQYF. The V call is TRBV6-4, the J call TRBJ2-3, with D maybe TRBD2 (6 bases). CDR1 is MRHNA and CDR2 is SNTAGT in the germline V gene. Deletions cut 0 bases from V and 4 bases from J, with 11 bases between. This CDR3 has 15 residues.

In this sample, this clone turned up a few times. The chain links TRBV11-2 to TRBJ1-1; D not resolved. The CDR3 totals 16 residues. From germline, CDR1 is SGHAT and CDR2 FQNNGV. Trimming shortened V by 0 bases and J by 4 bases, and 15 bases separated the two germline ends. The CDR3: CASSLEFGRKGTEAFF. The CDR3 nucleotides read TGTGCCAGCAGCTTAGAGTTCGGGCGGAAGGGCACTGAAGCTTTCTTT.

This chain uses TRBV5-1 with TRBJ2-3, with 11 bases matching TRBD2. Germline CDR1 and CDR2: SGHRS and YFSETQ. The ends lost 0 bases at V and 3 bases at J; junction bases unmatched: 0. This CDR3 has 15 amino acids. CDR3 in amino acids: CASSLGTSGTDTQYF. As DNA, the CDR3 is TGCGCCAGCAGCTTGGGGACTAGCGGGACAGATACGCAGTATTTT.

V and J are TRBV5-6 and TRBJ2-7; 9 nucleotides agree with TRBD1. Germline trimming cut 4 bases from V and 0 bases from J; bases unmatched to any gene: 8. Germline V lookup: CDR1 SGHDT, CDR2 YYEEEE. The CDR3 has 16 residues. The DNA for the CDR3 is TGTGCCAGCAGCCCGGACAGGGGTCAGAGCTCCTACGAGCAGTACTTC. Translation gives CASSPDRGQSSYEQYF.

This clone was detected once. This chain connects TRBV11-2 to TRBJ2-5; 9 nucleotides match TRBD1. J gave up 1 base and V 5 bases, and 2 bases lay outside the gene matches. CDR1 is SGHAT, CDR2 FQNNGV, per germline. This CDR3 comprises 14 residues. The CDR3 spells CASSRQGVQETQYF. In nucleotides, the CDR3 is TGTGCCAGCAGCCGACAGGGGGTCCAAGAGACCCAGTACTTC. Looking up the rest from reference TRBV11-2 and TRBJ2-5 gives the full variable domain: EAGVAQSPRYKIIEKRQSVAFWCNPISGHATLYWYQQILGQGPKLLIQFQNNGVVDDSQLPKDRFSAERLKGVDSTLKIQPAKLEDSAVYLCASSRQGVQETQYFGPGTRLLVL.

The gene calls are TRBV6-4 and TRBJ2-6, with unresolved D. CDR1 is MRHNA and CDR2 is SNTAGT in the germline V gene. The CDR3 consists of 14 residues. Trimming cost V 0 bases and J 2 bases, with 2 bases left between them. This CDR3 is CASSDSAGANVLTF. The CDR3 region has the DNA TGTGCCAGCAGTGACTCCGCTGGGGCCAACGTCCTGACTTTC.

The CDR3 is CASSQRTGHGEQFF. The CDR3 DNA reads TGTGCCAGCAGTCAAAGGACAGGGCATGGTGAGCAGTTCTTC. This chain joins TRBV6-5 and TRBJ2-1, with TRBD1 matching 8 bases. After removal of 5 bases from V and 9 bases from J, the junction contained 9 bases not matched to a gene. The germline CDR1 and CDR2 sequences are MNHEY and SVGAGI. The CDR3 has 14 amino acids.

The chain combines TRBV27 with TRBJ2-5, with D hard to call. The CDR3 consists of 12 residues. V lost 5 bases, J lost 10 bases, and 14 bases lay in between. Looked up from germline, CDR1 is MNHEY and CDR2 is SMNVEV (reference sequence). The CDR3 reads CASSGSPDHQYF. In DNA form, the CDR3 reads TGTGCCAGCAGTGGCAGCCCAGACCACCAGTACTTC.

The rearrangement joins TRBV4-3 to TRBJ2-1; D may be TRBD1 (6 bases). Germline V lookup: CDR1 LGHNA, CDR2 YSLEER. V lost 0 bases and J 3 bases, leaving 12 bases between the germline ends. The CDR3 is made up of 16 amino acids. CDR3 loop: CASSQDGQGNYNEQFF. CDR3 coding DNA: TGCGCCAGCAGCCAAGATGGCCAGGGGAACTACAATGAGCAGTTCTTC.

The gene calls are TRBV6-5 and TRBJ2-7; 8 bases fit TRBD1. The CDR3 length is 16 residues. With V trimmed by 2 bases and J by 5 bases, 11 bases remained unmatched. Germline CDR1 is MNHEY and CDR2 is SVGAGI. The CDR3 DNA reads TGTGCCAGCAGTTACGACGCCGGGACAGGAGGGGACGAGCAGTACTTC. It is translated as CASSYDAGTGGDEQYF.

The V gene is TRBV27, the J gene TRBJ2-7; 8 bases map to TRBD1. Germline CDR1 and CDR2: MNHEY and SMNVEV (reference sequence). The CDR3 is 15 residues long. Losses at the gene ends were 5 bases for V and 6 bases for J; bases not matched to a gene: 12. The CDR3 is CASSPRTGWALEQYF. CDR3 nucleotide sequence: TGTGCCAGCAGTCCGCGGACAGGGTGGGCTCTCGAGCAGTACTTC.

This clone has just a few counts. The chain has TRBV5-4 and TRBJ2-5; a possible D gene is TRBD2 (6 bases). The V end lost 2 bases, the J end lost 0 bases, and 11 bases lay between the germline ends. The CDR3 totals 15 residues. Germline V gives CDR1 SGHNT, CDR2 YYREEE (reference sequence). The CDR3 loop is CASSLGGGYQETQYF. The CDR3 DNA is TGTGCCAGCAGCTTAGGAGGAGGGTACCAAGAGACCCAGTACTTC.